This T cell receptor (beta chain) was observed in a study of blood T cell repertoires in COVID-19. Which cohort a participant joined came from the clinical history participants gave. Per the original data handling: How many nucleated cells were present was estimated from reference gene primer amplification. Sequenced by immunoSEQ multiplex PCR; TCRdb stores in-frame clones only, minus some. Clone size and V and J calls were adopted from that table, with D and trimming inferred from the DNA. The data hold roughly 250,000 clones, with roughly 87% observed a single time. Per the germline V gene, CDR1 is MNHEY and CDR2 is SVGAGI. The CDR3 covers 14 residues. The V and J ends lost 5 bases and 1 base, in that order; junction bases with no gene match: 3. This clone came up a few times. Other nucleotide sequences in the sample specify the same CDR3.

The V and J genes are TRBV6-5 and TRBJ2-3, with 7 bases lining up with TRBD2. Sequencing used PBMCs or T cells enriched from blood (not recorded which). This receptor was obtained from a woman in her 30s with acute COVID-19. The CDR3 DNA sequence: TGTGCCAGCAGTAGGCTAGCGGGCACAGATACGCAGTATTTT. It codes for CASSRLAGTDTQYF.